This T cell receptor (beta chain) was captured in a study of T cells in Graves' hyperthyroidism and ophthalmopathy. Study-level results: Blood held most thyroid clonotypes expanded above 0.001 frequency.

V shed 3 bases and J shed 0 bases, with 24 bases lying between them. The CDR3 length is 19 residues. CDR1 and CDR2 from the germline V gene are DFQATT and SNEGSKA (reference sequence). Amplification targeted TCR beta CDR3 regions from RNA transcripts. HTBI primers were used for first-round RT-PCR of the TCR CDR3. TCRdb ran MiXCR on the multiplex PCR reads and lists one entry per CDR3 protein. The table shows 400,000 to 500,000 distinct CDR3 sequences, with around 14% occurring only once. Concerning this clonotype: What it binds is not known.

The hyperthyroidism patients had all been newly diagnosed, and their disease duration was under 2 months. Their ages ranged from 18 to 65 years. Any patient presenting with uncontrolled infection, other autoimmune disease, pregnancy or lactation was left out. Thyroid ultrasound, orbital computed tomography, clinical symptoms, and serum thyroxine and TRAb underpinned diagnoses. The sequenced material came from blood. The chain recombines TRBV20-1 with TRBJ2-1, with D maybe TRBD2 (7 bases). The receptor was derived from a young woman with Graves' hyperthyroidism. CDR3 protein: CSASGELASGHSSYNEQFF. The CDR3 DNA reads TGCAGTGCTAGCGGCGAACTAGCGTCGGGACACAGCTCCTACAATGAGCAGTTCTTC.